A single sample is the source of the 19 T cell receptor beta chains below, sequenced in a study of lymphopenia after photon versus proton radiotherapy (dated by TCRdb to between 2018 and 2021). Library preparation employed the immunoSEQ multiplex PCR assay. TCRdb carries this immuneACCESS record with in-frame sequences only. Its versions omit some clonotypes, under half of them owing to an unresolved V gene in the studies checked, with the rest unexplained. In this sample the table shows 35,000 to 50,000 clones, around 81% of which occur a single time. Jointly, the top ten make up roughly 23% of the sample. Sequencing used peripheral blood, obtained from a patient treated with proton-based radiotherapy. Receptors originate from a woman in her 70s with pancreatic cancer.

This clone was recorded once. V is TRBV5-1 and J is TRBJ2-2; D possibly matches TRBD1 or TRBD2 (5 bases each). CDR3 length: 15 residues. CDR1 is SGHRS, CDR2 YFSETQ, per germline. Trimming pared 2 bases from V and 6 bases from J, leaving 14 bases between. CDR3 nucleotides: TGCGCCAGCAGCTTAACGGGGCAAGCACCCGGGGAGCTGTTTTTT. Protein sequence: CASSLTGQAPGELFF. Full variable domain (missing parts from reference TRBV5-1 and TRBJ2-2): KAGVTQTPRYLIKTRGQQVTLSCSPISGHRSVSWYQQTPGQGLQFLFEYFSETQRNKGNFPGRFSGRQFSNSRSEMNVSTLELGDSALYLCASSLTGQAPGELFFGEGSRLTVL.

The chain carries TRBV4-3 and TRBJ2-1; 7 bases are shared with TRBD1. The CDR3 contains 13 residues. Trimming at V came to 3 bases and at J to 7 bases, leaving 3 bases not matched to a gene. Germline CDR1 LGHNA, CDR2 YSLEER. Written as DNA, the CDR3 is TGCGCCAGCAGCCACGACAGGGATAATGAGCAGTTCTTC. As protein: CASSHDRDNEQFF.

The J gene is TRBJ2-1, the V gene TRBV2; D is unresolved. The CDR3 has 14 residues. Between the trimmed V and J ends, which lost 5 bases and 12 bases, there was a span of 20 bases. The germline gives CDR1 SNHLY, CDR2 FYNNEI. CDR3 DNA: TGTGCCAGCAGTCTTGACCGGGTCCCCGGCGGGCAGTTCTTC. This sequence encodes CASSLDRVPGGQFF.

The V call is TRBV2, the J call TRBJ1-3; D not resolved. The CDR3 length is 16 residues. CDR1 is SNHLY and CDR2 is FYNNEI in the germline V gene. V shed 1 base and J shed 7 bases, with 17 bases lying between them. This CDR3 is CASSEEAFLLGNTIYF. CDR3 coding DNA: TGTGCCAGCAGTGAAGAGGCCTTCCTTCTCGGGAACACCATATATTTT. The entire variable domain, with the rest obtained from reference TRBV2 and TRBJ1-3, is as follows: EPEVTQTPSHQVTQMGQEVILRCVPISNHLYFYWYRQILGQKVEFLVSFYNNEISEKSEIFDDQFSVERPDGSNFTLKIRSTKLEDSAMYFCASSEEAFLLGNTIYFGEGSWLTVV.

DNA for the CDR3: TGTGCCAGCAGTGACAGGGGGCGGAATTCACCCCTCCACTTT. Protein: CASSDRGRNSPLHF. The chain uses TRBV9 and TRBJ1-6; 10 bases are shared with TRBD1. The CDR3 has 14 amino acids. Trimming at V came to 5 bases and at J to 7 bases, leaving 3 bases not matched to a gene. In germline, CDR1 is SGDLS, CDR2 YYNGEE. Looking up the rest from reference TRBV9 and TRBJ1-6 gives the full variable domain: DSGVTQTPKHLITATGQRVTLRCSPRSGDLSVYWYQQSLDQGLQFLIQYYNGEERAKGNILERFSAQQFPDLHSELNLSSLELGDSALYFCASSDRGRNSPLHFGNGTRLTVT.

The table lists this clone with a count of one. The V and J genes are TRBV6-5 and TRBJ2-7; 10 bases fit TRBD1. Germline V gene lookup returns CDR1 MNHEY and CDR2 SVGAGI. Unmatched junction bases numbered 7, after V lost 6 bases and J lost 2 bases. The CDR3 totals 15 residues. The CDR3 DNA follows: TGTGCCAGCAGGAACGGACAGGGGGGTGCCTACGAGCAGTACTTC. Its protein product is CASRNGQGGAYEQYF.

This clone appeared a single time. The chain recombines TRBV9 with TRBJ2-2; no firm D call. Germline V gene data show CDR1 as SGDLS and CDR2 as YYNGEE. This CDR3 is built from 15 residues. Trimming took off 4 bases at V and 2 bases at J, with 12 bases between the two ends. This chain's CDR3 is CASSPRNGNTGELFF. The DNA of the CDR3 is TGTGCCAGCAGCCCCCGGAATGGAAACACCGGGGAGCTGTTTTTT. The full variable domain, rest sourced from reference TRBV9 and TRBJ2-2, is DSGVTQTPKHLITATGQRVTLRCSPRSGDLSVYWYQQSLDQGLQFLIQYYNGEERAKGNILERFSAQQFPDLHSELNLSSLELGDSALYFCASSPRNGNTGELFFGEGSRLTVL.

The chain couples TRBV4-2 to TRBJ1-5, with D hard to call. V gave up 1 base and J gave up 0 bases, with 7 bases separating them. The CDR3 spans 15 residues. Germline V gene lookup returns CDR1 LGHNA and CDR2 YNFKEQ. The DNA for the CDR3 is TGTGCCAGCAGCCAAGGCGTGGATAGCAATCAGCCCCAGCATTTT. Translated, it gives CASSQGVDSNQPQHF.

V and J are TRBV27 and TRBJ1-2, with D perhaps TRBD1 (5 bases). There are 13 residues in the CDR3. Per the germline V gene, CDR1 is MNHEY and CDR2 is SMNVEV (reference sequence). Trimming left V 3 bases short and J 2 bases short, with 7 bases between. The CDR3 spells CASSFEGNYGYTF. DNA of the CDR3: TGTGCCAGCAGTTTCGAGGGGAACTATGGCTACACCTTC.

Points on this clone: Germline and junction disagree at one end, which may indicate a read error. The J gene is TRBJ2-1, the V gene TRBV7-7; 9 bases are shared with TRBD2. CDR1 and CDR2 (germline): SSHAT, FNYEAQ (reference sequence). The CDR3 consists of 16 residues. DNA for the CDR3: TGTGCTAGCAGCTTAGCGGGTAGCGGGAGTATCAATGAGCAGTTCTTC. The encoded protein is CASSLAGSGSINEQFF.

The chain combines TRBV6-5 with TRBJ2-1, with 7 positions matching TRBD2. CDR1 MNHEY and CDR2 SVGAGI come from the germline V gene. The trim removed 0 bases at V and 7 bases at J, leaving 6 bases unmatched. This CDR3 spans 15 amino acids. CDR3 protein: CASSYSRTRSNEQFF. CDR3 DNA: TGTGCCAGCAGTTACTCGAGGACTAGGTCTAATGAGCAGTTCTTC.

This clone was found once. The chain employs TRBV11-2 and TRBJ1-4; D is uncertain. CDR3 length: 17 residues. V was shortened by 2 bases and J by 0 bases, with 13 bases between the two germline ends. Germline V gene sequence: CDR1 SGHAT, CDR2 FQNNGV. The CDR3 loop reads CASSLLLVDATNEKLFF. The CDR3 bases are TGTGCCAGCAGCTTACTTTTAGTGGACGCAACTAATGAAAAACTGTTTTTT.

This clone occurred a few times. J is TRBJ2-7 and V is TRBV7-2, with a tentative D call TRBD2 (6 bases). Trimming took off 4 bases at V and 3 bases at J, with 13 bases between the two ends. The CDR3 loop spans 14 amino acids. The germline CDR1 and CDR2 sequences are SGHTA and FQGNSA. The chain's CDR3 is CASSYTAGLYEQYF. The CDR3 nucleotides read TGTGCCAGCAGCTATACGGCGGGGCTCTACGAGCAGTACTTC.

This clone was seen only a few times. The rearrangement uses TRBV6-5 and TRBJ1-2; maybe TRBD1 (6 bases). Germline V gene sequence: CDR1 MNHEY, CDR2 SVGAGI. V shed 9 bases and J shed 8 bases, with 13 bases lying between them. This CDR3 has 11 residues. In DNA form, the CDR3 reads TGTGCCAGTGCGGGGGCTGGGGGCTACACCTTC. It specifies CASAGAGGYTF.

This clone was picked up a small number of times. J is TRBJ2-1 and V is TRBV7-3; TRBD1 agrees at 9 bases. V was clipped by 7 bases and J by 8 bases; unmatched bases: 9. The length of the CDR3 is 14 residues. Germline V lookup: CDR1 SGHTA, CDR2 FQGTGA. The CDR3 DNA reads as TGTGCCAGCAAAAGGGACAGGGCTACAGATGAGCAGTTCTTC. The encoded protein is CASKRDRATDEQFF.

The chain is built from TRBV4-2 and TRBJ1-5; 7 nucleotides line up with TRBD1. This CDR3 is built from 16 residues. Germline CDR1 reads LGHNA; CDR2 reads YNFKEQ. J was trimmed by 0 bases and V by 2 bases; bases with no gene match: 4. This chain's CDR3 is CASSQYGTDSNQPQHF. The CDR3 DNA sequence: TGTGCCAGCAGCCAATATGGGACAGATAGCAATCAGCCCCAGCATTTT.

The J gene is TRBJ1-6, the V gene TRBV2, with no clear D. Trimming left V 3 bases short and J 9 bases short, with 3 bases between. CDR1 and CDR2 (germline): SNHLY, FYNNEI. The CDR3 loop spans 11 amino acids. The CDR3 spells CASSDSSPLHF. CDR3 DNA sequence: TGTGCCAGCAGTGACAGTTCACCCCTCCACTTT.

This chain joins TRBV14 and TRBJ1-2; D gene ambiguous. The CDR3 spans 13 residues. Germline values: CDR1 SGHDN, CDR2 FVKESK. Trimming took 0 bases from V and 6 from J, leaving 8 bases between them. In DNA, the CDR3 is TGTGCCAGCAGCCAAGATCCCAGGAATGGCTACACCTTC. Its protein product is CASSQDPRNGYTF.

V and J are TRBV28 and TRBJ2-7, with 7 positions matching TRBD1. This CDR3 has 14 residues. Germline CDR1 reads MDHEN; CDR2 reads SYDVKM. Unmatched junction bases numbered 11, after V lost 5 bases and J lost 7 bases. The CDR3 is CASSPVDRTGEQYF. The CDR3 DNA follows: TGTGCCAGCAGTCCGGTGGACAGGACCGGTGAGCAGTACTTC.